This note documents a single TCR beta chain sequence. This PCR relied on a set of 60 Vbeta primers and 13 Jbeta primers. Assay used: immunoSEQ multiplex PCR; TCRdb lists only in-frame clones, some missing. The table includes 150,000 or so clones, approximately 84% detected once. This record comes from a study of cytomegalovirus exposure and HLA in healthy donors. The CDR3 spans 14 residues. V gave up 1 base and J gave up 6 bases, with 12 bases separating them. The germline CDR1 and CDR2 sequences are SGHTA and FQGNSA. What was sequenced was PBMCs. The clonotype was recovered from a man younger than 45 in good health and CMV-seropositive. The chain links TRBV7-2 to TRBJ1-1; D unclear. DNA for the CDR3: TGTGCCAGCAGCTTAGTGGGCAATACCGCTGAAGCTTTCTTT. The encoded protein is CASSLVGNTAEAFF.